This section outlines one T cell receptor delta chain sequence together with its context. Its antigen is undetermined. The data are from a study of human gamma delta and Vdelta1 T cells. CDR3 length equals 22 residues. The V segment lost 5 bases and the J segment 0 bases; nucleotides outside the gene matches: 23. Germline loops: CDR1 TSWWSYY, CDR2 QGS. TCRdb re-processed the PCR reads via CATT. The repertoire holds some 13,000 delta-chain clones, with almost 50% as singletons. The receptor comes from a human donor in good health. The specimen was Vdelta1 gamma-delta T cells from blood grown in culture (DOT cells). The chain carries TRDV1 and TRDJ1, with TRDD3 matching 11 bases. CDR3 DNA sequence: TGTGCTCTTGGGAAAAGAACTCTGAACACCGAGCTGGGGGATACCAACACCGATAAACTCATCTTT. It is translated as CALGKRTLNTELGDTNTDKLIF.